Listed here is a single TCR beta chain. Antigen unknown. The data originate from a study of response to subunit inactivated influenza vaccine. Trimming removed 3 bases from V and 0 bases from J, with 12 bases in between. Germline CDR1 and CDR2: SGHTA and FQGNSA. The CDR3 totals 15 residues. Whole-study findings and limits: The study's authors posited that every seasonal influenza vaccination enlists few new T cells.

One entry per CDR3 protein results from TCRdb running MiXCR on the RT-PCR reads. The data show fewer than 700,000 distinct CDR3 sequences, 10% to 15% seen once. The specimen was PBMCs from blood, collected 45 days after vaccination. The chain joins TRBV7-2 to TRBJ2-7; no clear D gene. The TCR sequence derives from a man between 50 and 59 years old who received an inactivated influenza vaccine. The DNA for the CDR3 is TGTGCCAGCAGCTTTTCCCTTCTGAGCTCCTACGAGCAGTACTTC. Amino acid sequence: CASSFSLLSSYEQYF.